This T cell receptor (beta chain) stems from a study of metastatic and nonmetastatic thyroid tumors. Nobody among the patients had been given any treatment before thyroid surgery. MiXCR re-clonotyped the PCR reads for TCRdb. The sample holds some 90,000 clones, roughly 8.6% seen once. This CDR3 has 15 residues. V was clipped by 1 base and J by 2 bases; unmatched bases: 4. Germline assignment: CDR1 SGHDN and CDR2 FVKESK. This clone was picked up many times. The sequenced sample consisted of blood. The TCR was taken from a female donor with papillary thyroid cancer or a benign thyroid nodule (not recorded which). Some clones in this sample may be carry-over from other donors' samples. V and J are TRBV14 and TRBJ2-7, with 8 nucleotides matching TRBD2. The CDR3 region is CASSQGQRGPYEQYF. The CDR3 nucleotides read TGTGCCAGCAGCCAAGGGCAGCGGGGGCCCTACGAGCAGTACTTC.